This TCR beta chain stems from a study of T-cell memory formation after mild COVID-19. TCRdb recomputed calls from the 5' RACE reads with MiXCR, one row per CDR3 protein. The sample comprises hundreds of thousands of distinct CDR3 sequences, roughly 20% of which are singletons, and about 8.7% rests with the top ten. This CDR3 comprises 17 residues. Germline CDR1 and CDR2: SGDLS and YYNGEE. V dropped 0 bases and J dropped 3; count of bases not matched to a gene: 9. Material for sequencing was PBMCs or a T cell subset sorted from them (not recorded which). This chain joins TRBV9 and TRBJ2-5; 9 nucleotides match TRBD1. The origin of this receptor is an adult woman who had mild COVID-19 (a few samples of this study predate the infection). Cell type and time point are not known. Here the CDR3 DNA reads TGTGCCAGCAGCGTAGTCCCGGACAGGGGCGGAAAAGAGACCCAGTACTTC. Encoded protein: CASSVVPDRGGKETQYF.